This T cell receptor beta chain was retrieved from a study of blood T cell repertoires in COVID-19. Sequencing was performed with immunoSEQ multiplex PCR; in TCRdb, only in-frame clones are kept and a portion is missing. The table lists approximately 89,000 clones, around 75% of them singletons, with more than 6% in the top ten. Germline V gene lookup returns CDR1 LGHNT and CDR2 FRNRAP. V shed 6 bases, J shed 8 bases, and the junction held 13 bases outside the gene matches. This CDR3 has 16 residues. Followed over time, Seattle patients had been enrolled while infection was active. The sample was peripheral blood. The V and J genes are TRBV12-5 and TRBJ1-4, with TRBD1 matching 9 bases. This clonotype was sampled from a man aged 70 or older with COVID-19, enrolled during active disease. CDR3: CASGPGTGNVGEKLFF. Here the CDR3 DNA reads TGTGCTAGTGGCCCCGGGACAGGGAACGTTGGAGAAAAACTGTTTTTT.